This T cell receptor beta chain was obtained from a study of cytomegalovirus exposure and HLA in healthy donors. Worth noting for this clone: Its antigen remains unidentified.

Study conclusions and caveats: HLA allele associations emerged for around 16,000 TCR beta sequences in a later analysis, at 0.05 false discovery rate. The likely explanation for a cluster of highly shared sequence variants was sequencing artifact. The study reported that TCR beta sequences accurately predicted HLA-A and HLA-B alleles in most subjects. A few CMV-associated chains were confirmed in vitro to be specific for CMV antigens.

The CDR3 is made up of 15 amino acids. Trimming at V came to 7 bases and at J to 8 bases, leaving 12 bases not matched to a gene. CDR1 is LNHDA and CDR2 is SQIVND in the germline V gene (reference sequence). 13 Jbeta primers and 60 Vbeta primers were used for the PCR. Data came from immunoSEQ multiplex PCR; TCRdb stores just in-frame clones and leaves some out. Of 95,000 to 150,000 clones listed, more than 70% were seen once; the top ten hold nearly 9.5%. The sequenced sample was PBMCs. This receptor was taken from a woman aged 50 to 60 in good health and CMV-seropositive. This chain joins TRBV19 and TRBJ1-2; 11 bases are shared with TRBD1. The CDR3 DNA reads as TGTGCCAGTACCAGGACAGGGGGCGATTCAAGCGGCTACACCTTC. It yields the protein CASTRTGGDSSGYTF.